This T cell receptor (beta chain) is drawn from a study of blood T cell repertoires in COVID-19. Participant reports of clinical history set cohort assignment. TCRdb's copy holds only in-frame clones and misses some; the assay was immunoSEQ multiplex PCR. The sample lists under 350,000 clones, roughly 90% occurring once. The sequencing input was PBMCs or T cells enriched from blood (not recorded which). The sequence was obtained from a woman aged 55-70 years who had recovered from COVID-19.

The CDR3: CASSWTSGGPRQETQYF. The CDR3 bases are TGTGCCAGTAGCTGGACTAGCGGGGGGCCAAGGCAAGAGACCCAGTACTTC. This chain connects TRBV19 to TRBJ2-5; 14 nucleotides match TRBD2. This CDR3 region has 17 residues. Germline V gene lookup returns CDR1 LNHDA and CDR2 SQIVND (reference sequence). Trimming took 6 bases from V and 2 from J; bases not matched to a gene: 8.